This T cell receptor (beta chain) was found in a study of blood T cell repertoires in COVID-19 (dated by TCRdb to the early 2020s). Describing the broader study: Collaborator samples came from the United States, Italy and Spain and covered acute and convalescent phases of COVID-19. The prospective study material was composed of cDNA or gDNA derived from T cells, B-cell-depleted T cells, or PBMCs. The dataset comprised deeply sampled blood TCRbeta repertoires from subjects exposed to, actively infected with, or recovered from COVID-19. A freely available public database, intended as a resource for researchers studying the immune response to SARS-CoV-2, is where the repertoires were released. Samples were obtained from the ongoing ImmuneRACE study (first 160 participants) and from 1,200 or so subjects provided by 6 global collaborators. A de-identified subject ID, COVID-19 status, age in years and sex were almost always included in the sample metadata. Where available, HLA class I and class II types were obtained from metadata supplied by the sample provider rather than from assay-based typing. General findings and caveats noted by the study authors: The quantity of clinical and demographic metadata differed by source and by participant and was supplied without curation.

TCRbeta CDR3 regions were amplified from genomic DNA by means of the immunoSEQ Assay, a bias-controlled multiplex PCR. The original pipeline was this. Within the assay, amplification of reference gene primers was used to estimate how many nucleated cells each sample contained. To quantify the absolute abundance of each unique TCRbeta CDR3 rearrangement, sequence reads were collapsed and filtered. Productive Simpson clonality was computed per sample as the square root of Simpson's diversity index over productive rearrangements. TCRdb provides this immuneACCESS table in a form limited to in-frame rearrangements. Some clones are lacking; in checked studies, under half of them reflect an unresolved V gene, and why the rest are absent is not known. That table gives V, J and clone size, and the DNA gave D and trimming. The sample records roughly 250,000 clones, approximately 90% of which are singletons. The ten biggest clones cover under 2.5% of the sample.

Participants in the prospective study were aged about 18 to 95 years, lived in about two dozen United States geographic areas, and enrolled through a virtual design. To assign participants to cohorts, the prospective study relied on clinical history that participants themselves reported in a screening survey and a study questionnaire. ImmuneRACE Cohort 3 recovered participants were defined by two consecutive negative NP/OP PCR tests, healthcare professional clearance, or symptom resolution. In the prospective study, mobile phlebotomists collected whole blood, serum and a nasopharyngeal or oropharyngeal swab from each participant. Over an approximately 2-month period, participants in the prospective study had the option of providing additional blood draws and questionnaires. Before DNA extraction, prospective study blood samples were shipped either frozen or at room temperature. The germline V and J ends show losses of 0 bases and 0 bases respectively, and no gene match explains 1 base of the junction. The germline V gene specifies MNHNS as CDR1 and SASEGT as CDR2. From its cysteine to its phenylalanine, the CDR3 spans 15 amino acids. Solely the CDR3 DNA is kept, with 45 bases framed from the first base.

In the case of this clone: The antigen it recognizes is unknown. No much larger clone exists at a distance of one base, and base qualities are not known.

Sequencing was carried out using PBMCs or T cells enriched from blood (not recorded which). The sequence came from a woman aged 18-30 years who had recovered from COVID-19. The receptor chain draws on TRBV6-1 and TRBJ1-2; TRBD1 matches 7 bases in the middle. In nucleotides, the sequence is TGTGCCAGCAGTGAAGCCGGGACAGCTAACTATGGCTACACCTTC. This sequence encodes CASSEAGTANYGYTF.